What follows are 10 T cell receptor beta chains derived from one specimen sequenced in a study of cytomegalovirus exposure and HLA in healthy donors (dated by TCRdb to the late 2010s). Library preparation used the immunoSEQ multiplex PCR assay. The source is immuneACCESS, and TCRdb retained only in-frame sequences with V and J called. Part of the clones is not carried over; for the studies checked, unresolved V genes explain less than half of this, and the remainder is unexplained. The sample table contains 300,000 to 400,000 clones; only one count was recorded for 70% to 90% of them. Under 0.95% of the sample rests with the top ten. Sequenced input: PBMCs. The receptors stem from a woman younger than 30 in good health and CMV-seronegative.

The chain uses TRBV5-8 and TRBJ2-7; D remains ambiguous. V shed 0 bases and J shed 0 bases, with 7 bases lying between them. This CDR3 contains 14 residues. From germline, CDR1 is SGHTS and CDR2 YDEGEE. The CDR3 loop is CASSLVQASYEQYF. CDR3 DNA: TGTGCCAGCAGCTTGGTTCAGGCCTCCTACGAGCAGTACTTC.

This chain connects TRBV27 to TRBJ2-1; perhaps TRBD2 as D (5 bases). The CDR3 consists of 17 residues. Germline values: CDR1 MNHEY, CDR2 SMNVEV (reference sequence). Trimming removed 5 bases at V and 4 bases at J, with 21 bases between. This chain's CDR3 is CASSLRLFPNLYNEQFF. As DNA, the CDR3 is TGTGCCAGCAGTCTCAGACTATTCCCCAACCTTTACAATGAGCAGTTCTTC.

The CDR3 sequence is CASRTTGGEATEAFF. The CDR3 bases are TGTGCCAGCAGGACGACAGGGGGCGAAGCCACTGAAGCTTTCTTT. The gene calls are TRBV28 and TRBJ1-1; 10 nucleotides align to TRBD1. Unmatched junction bases numbered 8, after V lost 6 bases and J lost 4 bases. Germline-derived CDR1 and CDR2 are MDHEN and SYDVKM. The CDR3 has 15 residues.

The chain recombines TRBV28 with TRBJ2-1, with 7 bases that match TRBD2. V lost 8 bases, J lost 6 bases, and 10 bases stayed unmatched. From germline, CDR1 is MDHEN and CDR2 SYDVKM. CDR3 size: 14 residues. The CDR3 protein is CASSPGREINEQFF. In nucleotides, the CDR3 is TGTGCCAGCTCCCCTGGGCGGGAGATCAATGAGCAGTTCTTC.

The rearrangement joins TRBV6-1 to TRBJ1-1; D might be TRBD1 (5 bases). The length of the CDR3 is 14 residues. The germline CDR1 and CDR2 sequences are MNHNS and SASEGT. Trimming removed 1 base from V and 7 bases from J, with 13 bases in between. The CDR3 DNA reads TGTGCCAGCAGTGAAGGCAGGGCCCCCTTTGAAGCTTTCTTT. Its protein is CASSEGRAPFEAFF.

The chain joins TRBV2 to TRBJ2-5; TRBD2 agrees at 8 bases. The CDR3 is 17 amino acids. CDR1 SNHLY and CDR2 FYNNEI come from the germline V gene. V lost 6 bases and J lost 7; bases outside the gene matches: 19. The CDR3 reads CASSPRELAVVIGTQYF. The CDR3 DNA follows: TGTGCCAGCAGCCCCCGGGAACTAGCGGTGGTTATCGGGACCCAGTACTTC.

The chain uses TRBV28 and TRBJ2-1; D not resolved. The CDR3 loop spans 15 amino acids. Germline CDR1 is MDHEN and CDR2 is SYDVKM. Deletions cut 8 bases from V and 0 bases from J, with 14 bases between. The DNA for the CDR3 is TGTGCCAGCGCCGGCGGCCGGAGCTCCTACAATGAGCAGTTCTTC. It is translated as CASAGGRSSYNEQFF.

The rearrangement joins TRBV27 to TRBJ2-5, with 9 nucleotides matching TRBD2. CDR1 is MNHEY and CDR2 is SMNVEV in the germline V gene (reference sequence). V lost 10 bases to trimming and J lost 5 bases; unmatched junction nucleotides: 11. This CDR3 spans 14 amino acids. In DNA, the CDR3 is TGTGCCACCCAAGCTAGCGGGGCCCGTGAGACCCAGTACTTC. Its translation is CATQASGARETQYF.

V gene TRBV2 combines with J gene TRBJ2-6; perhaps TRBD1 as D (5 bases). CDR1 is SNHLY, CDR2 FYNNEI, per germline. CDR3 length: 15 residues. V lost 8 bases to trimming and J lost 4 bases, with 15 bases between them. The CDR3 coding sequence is TGTGCCAGCTCCAGGGATGGGTCCGGGGCCAACGTCCTGACTTTC. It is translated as CASSRDGSGANVLTF. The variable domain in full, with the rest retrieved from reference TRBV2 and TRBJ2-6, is EPEVTQTPSHQVTQMGQEVILRCVPISNHLYFYWYRQILGQKVEFLVSFYNNEISEKSEIFDDQFSVERPDGSNFTLKIRSTKLEDSAMYFCASSRDGSGANVLTFGAGSRLTVL.

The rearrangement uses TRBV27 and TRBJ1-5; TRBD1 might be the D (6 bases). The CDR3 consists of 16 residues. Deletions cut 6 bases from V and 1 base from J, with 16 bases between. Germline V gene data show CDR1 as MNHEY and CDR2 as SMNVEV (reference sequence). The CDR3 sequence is CASSPLGGASNQPQHF. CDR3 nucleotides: TGTGCCAGCAGCCCCCTAGGGGGGGCAAGCAATCAGCCCCAGCATTTT.